The clone carrying this T cell receptor (beta chain) appeared a single time. Its antigen is still unknown. The data are from a study of cytomegalovirus exposure and HLA in healthy donors. As for the study in general: Early released data had about 85 million unique TCRs, all coming from HLA-typed donors.

Primers for the PCR totalled 60 Vbeta and 13 Jbeta. Assay: immunoSEQ multiplex PCR; the TCRdb copy retains only in-frame clones and omits some. The sample lists 130,000 to 150,000 clones, 65% to 85% occurring once. Trimming took off 4 bases at V and 0 bases at J, with 5 bases between the two ends. The CDR3 contains 13 residues. Germline V gene data show CDR1 as SGHAT and CDR2 as FQDESV (reference sequence). Study-wide results and caveats: Diagnosis of cytomegalovirus status made by the classifier reportedly showed high specificity and sensitivity. TCR beta chain V- and J-gene trimming was linked, in a later analysis, to a missense variant in DCLRE1C.

The receptor comes from a man aged 18 to 30 in good health and CMV-seronegative. The chain has TRBV11-1 and TRBJ2-3; D is undetermined. The specimen sequenced was PBMCs. The CDR3 sequence is CASSSLSTDTQYF. The CDR3 coding sequence is TGTGCCAGCAGCTCTCTGAGCACAGATACGCAGTATTTT. Drawing the rest from reference TRBV11-1 and TRBJ2-3, the complete variable domain is EAEVAQSPRYKITEKSQAVAFWCDPISGHATLYWYRQILGQGPELLVQFQDESVVDDSQLPKDRFSAERLKGVDSTLKIQPAELGDSAMYLCASSSLSTDTQYFGPGTRLTVL.